These 29 T cell receptor beta chains originate from one sample sequenced in a study of blood T cell repertoires in COVID-19. The repertoire was sequenced with immunoSEQ multiplex PCR; TCRdb's copy has only in-frame clones and lacks some. The table records approximately 250,000 clones, more than 75% of them present only once. The sequencing input was peripheral blood. The receptors here all came from a man aged 35-49 years with acute or convalescent COVID-19.

Here the CDR3 DNA reads TGTGCCAGCAGCCCTGACGACACCGACTCTGGAAACACCATATATTTT. Translation gives CASSPDDTDSGNTIYF. The chain is built from TRBV3-1 (or the pseudogene TRBV3-2) and TRBJ1-3; D ambiguous. V lost 4 bases to trimming and J lost 0 bases, with 13 bases between them. The CDR3 is 16 amino acids. Germline lookup yields CDR1 LGHDT and CDR2 YNNKEL (reference sequence).

Details on this clone: Other DNA variants within this sample encode the same CDR3. The chain uses TRBV2 and TRBJ1-1; the match to TRBD1 covers 7 bases. CDR3 size: 13 residues. The germline V gene has CDR1 SNHLY and CDR2 FYNNEI. Trimming took 8 bases from V and 0 from J; bases not matched to a gene: 3. The CDR3 is CASGGQLNTEAFF. Written as DNA, the CDR3 is TGTGCCAGCGGGGGACAGCTGAACACTGAAGCTTTCTTT.

A single count supports this clone. This chain links TRBV9 with TRBJ1-2; 12 bases agree with TRBD1. In germline, CDR1 is SGDLS, CDR2 YYNGEE. V gave up 3 bases and J gave up 7 bases; unmatched junction bases: 10. There are 16 residues in the CDR3. CDR3 protein: CASSAGGTGGLSGYTF. CDR3 bases: TGTGCCAGCAGCGCAGGGGGGACAGGGGGCCTGAGTGGCTACACCTTC. The whole variable domain, filled in from reference TRBV9 and TRBJ1-2, reads DSGVTQTPKHLITATGQRVTLRCSPRSGDLSVYWYQQSLDQGLQFLIQYYNGEERAKGNILERFSAQQFPDLHSELNLSSLELGDSALYFCASSAGGTGGLSGYTFGSGTRLTVV.

This clone has a single count. The chain employs TRBV24-1 and TRBJ2-2; 9 nucleotides agree with TRBD1. Trimming removed 6 bases from V and 4 bases from J; junction bases left unmatched: 2. The CDR3 length is 14 residues. Germline values: CDR1 KGHDR, CDR2 SFDVKD. In DNA form, the CDR3 reads TGTGCCACCAGTTCGGGACAGGGCACCGGGGAGCTGTTTTTT. This codes for CATSSGQGTGELFF.

This clone turned up a few times. The rearrangement joins TRBV3-1 (or the pseudogene TRBV3-2) to TRBJ1-2, with D unclear. This CDR3 is 15 amino acids long. Germline CDR1 LGHDT, CDR2 YNNKEL (reference sequence). Trimming cost V 1 base and J 6 bases, with 15 bases left between them. The CDR3 bases are TGTGCCAGCAGCCAAGCTGTGGGGAGCACGGATGGCTACACCTTC. Translation: CASSQAVGSTDGYTF.

CDR3 sequence reads: CATSTLAGQTDTQYF. CDR3 sequence (DNA): TGTGCCACCAGCACCTTAGCGGGCCAAACAGATACGCAGTATTTT. This chain joins TRBV15 and TRBJ2-3; TRBD2 agrees at 7 bases. The CDR3 has 15 residues. CDR1 and CDR2 (germline): LNHNV, YYDKDF (reference sequence). The J segment lost 3 bases and the V segment lost 4 bases, leaving 7 bases of the junction unmatched.

The rearrangement uses TRBV29-1 and TRBJ1-2, with 8 bases identical to TRBD1. Looked up from germline, CDR1 is SQVTM and CDR2 is ANQGSEA. V lost 4 bases, J lost 2 bases, and 6 bases stayed unmatched. The CDR3 is 14 amino acids. CDR3 amino acids: CSVVGQGPNYGYTF. The CDR3 DNA follows: TGCAGCGTTGTAGGACAGGGACCCAACTATGGCTACACCTTC.

The chain is built from TRBV6-5 and TRBJ2-7, with D possibly TRBD1 on 7 matching bases. Germline assignment: CDR1 MNHEY and CDR2 SVGAGI. V gave up 5 bases and J gave up 6 bases, with 8 bases separating them. The CDR3 has 11 amino acids. This chain's CDR3 is CASSQGGEQYF. The DNA for the CDR3 is TGTGCCAGCAGTCAGGGGGGCGAGCAGTACTTC.

The V call is TRBV2, the J call TRBJ2-3; weak D call: TRBD1 (5 bases). Germline V gene sequence: CDR1 SNHLY, CDR2 FYNNEI. This CDR3 contains 15 residues. Trimming pared 6 bases from V and 2 bases from J, leaving 15 bases between. The CDR3 is CASRPSKGITDTQYF. In DNA, the CDR3 is TGTGCCAGCAGGCCGAGTAAGGGGATCACAGATACGCAGTATTTT.

The J gene is TRBJ2-5, the V gene TRBV3-1 (or the pseudogene TRBV3-2), with 14 bases matching TRBD2. Germline-derived CDR1 and CDR2 are LGHDT and YNNKEL (reference sequence). The CDR3 totals 17 residues. Germline trimming cut 4 bases from V and 2 bases from J; bases unmatched to any gene: 6. CDR3 sequence reads: CASSRGLAGGGQETQYF. The CDR3 region has the DNA TGTGCCAGCAGCCGTGGACTAGCGGGAGGTGGGCAAGAGACCCAGTACTTC.

The table lists this clone with a count of one. CDR3 DNA sequence: TGTGCCAGCAGTGAAGCAGGCGGCCACGGACAGCCCCAGCATTTT. This translates into CASSEAGGHGQPQHF. The V gene is TRBV6-1, the J gene TRBJ1-5, with unresolved D. The germline V and J ends were trimmed by 0 bases and 7 bases, with 13 bases remaining between them. The germline V gene encodes CDR1 MNHNS and CDR2 SASEGT. The CDR3 has 15 residues.

The chain is built from TRBV4-1 and TRBJ1-1; maybe TRBD1 (5 bases). The CDR3 loop spans 15 amino acids. The germline V gene encodes CDR1 MGHRA and CDR2 YSYEKL. The V gene lost 4 bases and the J gene lost 1 base, with 13 bases spanning the gap. Here the CDR3 DNA reads TGCGCCAGCAGCCGAGCAGGGATGCGGAACACTGAAGCTTTCTTT. This translates into CASSRAGMRNTEAFF.

V is TRBV6-5 and J is TRBJ2-3; D gene ambiguous. Per germline, CDR1 MNHEY and CDR2 SVGAGI. Deletions cut 7 bases from V and 6 bases from J, with 14 bases between. This CDR3 comprises 13 residues. The CDR3 bases are TGTGCCAGCACTCTGTTCCCCGGGGATACGCAGTATTTT. This encodes CASTLFPGDTQYF.

The rearrangement uses TRBV3-1 (or the pseudogene TRBV3-2) and TRBJ2-2, with 7 bases identical to TRBD2. CDR3 size: 13 residues. The V and J ends lost 3 bases and 6 bases, in that order; junction bases with no gene match: 1. Germline CDR1 and CDR2: LGHDT and YNNKEL (reference sequence). CDR3 DNA sequence: TGTGCCAGCAGCCATGGGGGGGCCGGGGAGCTGTTTTTT. It specifies CASSHGGAGELFF.

The V call is TRBV28, the J call TRBJ1-1; D is ambiguous. CDR3 length: 14 amino acids. Trimming shortened V by 7 bases and J by 1 base, and 13 bases separated the two germline ends. The V gene's germline CDR1 is MDHEN and CDR2 SYDVKM. CDR3 coding DNA: TGTGCCAGCACCCCCGGCGGGTCGAACACTGAAGCTTTCTTT. Translating it yields CASTPGGSNTEAFF.

V gene TRBV19 combines with J gene TRBJ1-5; D perhaps matches TRBD1 (5 bases). Germline loops: CDR1 LNHDA, CDR2 SQIVND (reference sequence). V shed 1 base and J shed 2 bases, with 12 bases lying between them. CDR3 length: 16 amino acids. The CDR3 reads CASSIVGGVGNQPQHF. CDR3 coding DNA: TGTGCCAGTAGTATAGTTGGAGGGGTTGGCAATCAGCCCCAGCATTTT.

The sample holds one count of this clone. The chain carries TRBV2 and TRBJ1-2; the match to TRBD1 covers 8 bases. CDR3 length equals 13 residues. Germline lookup yields CDR1 SNHLY and CDR2 FYNNEI. With 9 bases clipped from V and 1 base from J, the junction kept 4 bases outside the gene matches. CDR3: CASSQGVNYGYTF. The CDR3 nucleotides read TGTGCCAGTTCACAGGGGGTTAACTATGGCTACACCTTC. The full variable domain, with the rest looked up from reference TRBV2 and TRBJ1-2, is EPEVTQTPSHQVTQMGQEVILRCVPISNHLYFYWYRQILGQKVEFLVSFYNNEISEKSEIFDDQFSVERPDGSNFTLKIRSTKLEDSAMYFCASSQGVNYGYTFGSGTRLTVV.

The V and J genes are TRBV11-2 and TRBJ2-3; D unresolved. From germline, CDR1 is SGHAT and CDR2 FQNNGV. The CDR3 consists of 15 residues. The V and J ends lost 5 bases and 0 bases respectively, with 12 bases between them. DNA for the CDR3: TGTGCCAGCAGCAAAAGCGCATCTAGCACAGATACGCAGTATTTT. It specifies CASSKSASSTDTQYF.

V usage is TRBV20-1 and J usage is TRBJ2-3; TRBD2 might be the D (6 bases). The CDR3 contains 14 residues. In germline, CDR1 is DFQATT, CDR2 SNEGSKA (reference sequence). Trimming left V 3 bases short and J 0 bases short, with 10 bases between. CDR3 residues: CSASLSGSTDTQYF. The CDR3, as DNA: TGCAGTGCTAGTTTAAGCGGGAGCACAGATACGCAGTATTTT.

The chain is built from TRBV6-1 and TRBJ1-5; D not certain. Germline assignment: CDR1 MNHNS and CDR2 SASEGT. This CDR3 comprises 15 residues. V lost 0 bases and J 6 bases, leaving 12 bases between the germline ends. DNA of the CDR3: TGTGCCAGCAGTGAAGCGCGGTTTTCATTTCAGCCCCAGCATTTT. Encoded protein: CASSEARFSFQPQHF.

The chain employs TRBV3-1 (or the pseudogene TRBV3-2) and TRBJ2-1, with TRBD1 identical over 7 bases. After removal of 4 bases from V and 10 bases from J, the junction contained 7 bases not matched to a gene. Germline loops: CDR1 LGHDT, CDR2 YNNKEL (reference sequence). The CDR3 extends over 13 amino acids. Here the CDR3 reads CASSPGQLGEQFF. Written as DNA, the CDR3 is TGTGCCAGCAGCCCGGGACAGTTGGGCGAGCAGTTCTTC.

The chain carries TRBV29-1 and TRBJ1-1; D is uncertain. The CDR3 extends over 13 amino acids. CDR1 and CDR2 (germline): SQVTM, ANQGSEA. Trimming took 0 bases from V and 4 from J, leaving 9 bases between them. DNA of the CDR3: TGCAGCGTTGAAGATCATAGTTTCACTGAAGCTTTCTTT. It specifies CSVEDHSFTEAFF.

The chain has TRBV5-1 and TRBJ1-2, with D hard to call. The CDR3 totals 13 residues. Trimming removed 4 bases at V and 3 bases at J, with 10 bases between. The germline CDR1 and CDR2 sequences are SGHRS and YFSETQ. This CDR3 reads CASSPDIDYGYTF. The CDR3 bases are TGCGCCAGCAGCCCCGACATAGACTATGGCTACACCTTC.

The chain uses TRBV18 and TRBJ2-2; TRBD1 might be the D (5 bases). The CDR3 consists of 16 residues. V was trimmed by 5 bases and J by 7 bases, leaving 20 bases between them. CDR1 and CDR2 (germline): KGHSH, LQKENI. The CDR3 loop is CASSSQQQAMGGELFF. The CDR3 coding sequence is TGTGCCAGCTCATCCCAACAACAGGCTATGGGCGGGGAGCTGTTTTTT.

The CDR3 DNA sequence: TGTGCCAGCAAGCGCGACCAGGGGCCCACTGAAGCTTTCTTT. Its protein product is CASKRDQGPTEAFF. The chain joins TRBV2 to TRBJ1-1; weak D call: TRBD1 (6 bases). The germline V gene has CDR1 SNHLY and CDR2 FYNNEI. Trimming left V 7 bases short and J 4 bases short, with 16 bases between. This CDR3 spans 14 amino acids.

The chain has TRBV7-2 and TRBJ2-3; perhaps TRBD2 as D (7 bases). Germline V lookup: CDR1 SGHTA, CDR2 FQGNSA. CDR3 length: 15 residues. V dropped 0 bases and J dropped 3 bases, with 10 bases sitting between them. CDR3: CASSLAGGPTDTQYF. The CDR3 DNA sequence: TGTGCCAGCAGCTTAGCGGGGGGGCCAACAGATACGCAGTATTTT.

The rearrangement links TRBV7-2 to TRBJ1-3; TRBD1 is a possible D gene (5 bases). Trimming cost V 5 bases and J 4 bases, with 15 bases left between them. The CDR3 runs to 15 residues. The germline CDR1 and CDR2 sequences are SGHTA and FQGNSA. The CDR3 protein is CASSPPPGSGNTIYF. The CDR3 DNA sequence: TGTGCCAGCAGCCCCCCGCCAGGGTCCGGAAACACCATATATTTT.

The V gene is TRBV18, the J gene TRBJ1-4; 8 bases map to TRBD1. This CDR3 is 13 amino acids long. Germline loops: CDR1 KGHSH, CDR2 LQKENI. The junction had 4 bases not matched to a gene; V was cut back by 3 bases and J by 10 bases. The CDR3 here is CASSPGQGGKLFF. Written as DNA, the CDR3 is TGTGCCAGCTCACCCGGACAGGGTGGAAAACTGTTTTTT.

V and J are TRBV25-1 and TRBJ1-2, with a possible D match to TRBD1 (6 bases). The V gene's germline CDR1 is MGHDK and CDR2 SYGVNS. The CDR3 contains 15 residues. Trimming cost V 1 base and J 1 base, with 10 bases left between them. The CDR3 is CASSESGGRNYGYTF. DNA of the CDR3: TGTGCCAGCAGTGAATCGGGGGGCCGTAACTATGGCTACACCTTC.